This record concerns one TCR beta chain sequence. The data derive from a study of patients and donors after allogeneic stem cell transplantation. TCRdb fed the RT-PCR reads into MiXCR, producing one record per CDR3 protein. This table has 150,000 to 200,000 distinct CDR3 sequences, approximately 31% appearing once. Germline lookup yields CDR1 MNHEY and CDR2 SMNVEV (reference sequence). The CDR3 is 13 amino acids. The chain links TRBV27 to TRBJ1-1; unclear D gene. This TCR came from a human donor who was either an allogeneic HSCT recipient or a stem cell or donor lymphocyte infusion donor (not recorded which). It is not recorded whose cells these are; they may come from a transplant donor. The sample consisted of blood, either unsorted or a sorted T cell fraction (not recorded which). The CDR3 bases are TGTGCGAAAGGTTTGGAGCCGAACACTGAAGCTTTCTTT. This codes for CAKGLEPNTEAFF.